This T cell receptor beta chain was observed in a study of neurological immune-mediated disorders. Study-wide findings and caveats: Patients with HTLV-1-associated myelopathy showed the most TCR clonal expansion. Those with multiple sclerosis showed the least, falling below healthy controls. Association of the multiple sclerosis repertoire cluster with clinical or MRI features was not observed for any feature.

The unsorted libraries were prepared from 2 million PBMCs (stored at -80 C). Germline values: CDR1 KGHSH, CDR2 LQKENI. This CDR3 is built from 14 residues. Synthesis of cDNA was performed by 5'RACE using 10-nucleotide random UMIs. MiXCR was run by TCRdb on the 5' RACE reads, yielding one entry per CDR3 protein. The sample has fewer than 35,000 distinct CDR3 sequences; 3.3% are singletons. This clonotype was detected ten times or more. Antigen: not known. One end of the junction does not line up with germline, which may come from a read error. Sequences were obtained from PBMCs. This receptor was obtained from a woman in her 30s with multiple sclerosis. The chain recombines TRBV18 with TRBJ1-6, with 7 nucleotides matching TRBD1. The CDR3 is CASSPADRSSPLNF. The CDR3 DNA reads TGTGCCAGCTCACCAGCGGACAGGTCTTCACCCCTCAACTTT.